This T cell receptor beta chain comes out of a study of cytomegalovirus exposure and HLA in healthy donors. Study results and limitations: The study put 150 to 200 TCR beta chains on its list as cytomegalovirus-associated. With high specificity and sensitivity, the classifier reportedly diagnosed cytomegalovirus status. Further analysis, carried out later, found HLA-associated TCR beta chains more clonally expanded than equally common other chains. Several of the most significant clusters appeared linked to common viral pathogens, based on a later analysis.

13 Jbeta primers and 60 Vbeta primers were used for the PCR. TCRdb's table, derived via immunoSEQ multiplex PCR, lists solely in-frame clones and lacks some. The sample lists 150,000 to 200,000 clones, around 76% seen once, with 1% in the top ten. Concerning this clone: What it binds is not known.

V lost 6 bases, J lost 1 base, and 6 bases lay in between. The CDR3 covers 13 residues. The V gene's germline CDR1 is SEHNR and CDR2 FQNEAQ (reference sequence). Sequenced: PBMCs. The genes are TRBV7-9 and TRBJ2-2; D is possibly TRBD1 (6 bases). This clonotype was obtained from a woman aged 40 to 49 in good health and CMV-seronegative. The CDR3 DNA sequence: TGTGCCAGCAGGGGACAGAACACCGGGGAGCTGTTTTTT. Translating gives CASRGQNTGELFF. Complete variable domain (other parts from reference TRBV7-9 and TRBJ2-2): DTGVSQNPRHKITKRGQNVTFRCDPISEHNRLYWYRQTLGQGPEFLTYFQNEAQLEKSRLLSDRFSAERPKGSFSTLEIQRTEQGDSAMYLCASRGQNTGELFFGEGSRLTVL.